This TCR beta chain was identified during a study of molecular identifiers for immune sequencing clone quantification. At the level of the study: Replicate RNA came from approximately 20,000 or 98,000 naive CD8 cells and was split five ways, and four parts were sequenced.

TCRdb reprocessed the PCR reads with MiXCR, giving one entry per CDR3 protein. Of approximately 550,000 distinct CDR3 sequences in the sample, about 22% were seen once. V trimming: 6 bases; J trimming: 12 bases; junction bases outside the gene matches: 14. The CDR3 consists of 15 residues. As for this clonotype: Its antigen is unidentified.

Libraries from naive CD8 cells were generated from approximately 22,000 to 940,000 sorted cells (with 10%, 30% or 50% RNA). Study-level findings and limits: Barcode collisions between identical TCR molecules could shrink estimates of highly expanded clone sizes. In CMV-specific effectors, clones above 20 copies held over 97% of molecules; naive, under 1%.

The rearrangement uses TRBV12-3 or TRBV12-4 and TRBJ2-1; 10 bases map to TRBD2. Sequencing was carried out using naive CD8+ T cells from blood, with Jurkat cell RNA spiked in. Subset indicated: FACS-sorted CD8+CD4-CCR7+CD45RA+ naive T cells. This receptor was obtained from a human donor in good health. Some libraries in this study had Jurkat cell RNA spiked in. The chain's CDR3 is CASSQAGGPSHGQFF. CDR3 DNA sequence: TGTGCCAGCAGCCAAGCGGGAGGGCCTTCCCATGGGCAGTTCTTC.